The T cell receptor (beta chain) under discussion was sequenced for a study of blood T cell repertoires in COVID-19. Study context: Italy, Spain and the United States were the sources of the convalescent and acute COVID-19 samples. Nucleic acid was either cDNA or gDNA, and it came from T cells, B-cell-depleted T cells, or PBMCs.

Per the original methods: Amplifying reference gene primers gave estimates of nucleated cell counts. Profiling relied on immunoSEQ multiplex PCR, and the TCRdb table lists in-frame clones only, not all of them. V, J and clone size reflect that table, while D and trimming were determined from the DNA. Of 100,000 or so clones listed, around 87% are singletons. Input material: peripheral blood. The source is a human donor in a cohort sampled during active COVID-19.

This CDR3 reads CASSYGGFGYTF. CDR3 bases: TGTGCCAGCAGTTACGGAGGGTTTGGCTACACCTTC. This rearrangement joins TRBV6-2 or TRBV6-3 to TRBJ1-2; no definite D call. This CDR3 has 12 residues. Trimming left V 2 bases short and J 7 bases short, with 8 bases between. Germline V gene sequence: CDR1 MNHEY, CDR2 SVGEGT.